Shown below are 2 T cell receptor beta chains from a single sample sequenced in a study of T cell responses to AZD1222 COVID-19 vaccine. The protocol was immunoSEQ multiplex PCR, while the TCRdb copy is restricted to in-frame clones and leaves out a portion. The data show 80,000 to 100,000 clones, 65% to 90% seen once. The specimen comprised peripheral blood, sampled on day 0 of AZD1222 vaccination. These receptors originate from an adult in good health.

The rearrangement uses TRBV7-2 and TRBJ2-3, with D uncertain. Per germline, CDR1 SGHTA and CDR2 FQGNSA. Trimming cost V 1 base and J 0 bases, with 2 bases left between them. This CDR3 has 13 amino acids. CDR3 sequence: CASSLDSTDTQYF. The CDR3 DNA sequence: TGTGCCAGCAGCTTAGATAGCACAGATACGCAGTATTTT.

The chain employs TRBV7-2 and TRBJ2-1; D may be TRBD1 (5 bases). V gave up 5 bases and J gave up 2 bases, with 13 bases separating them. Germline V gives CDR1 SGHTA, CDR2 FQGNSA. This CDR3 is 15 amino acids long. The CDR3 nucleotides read TGTGCCAGCAGCGGTGGCAGGGCCCCCTACAATGAGCAGTTCTTC. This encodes CASSGGRAPYNEQFF.